The 5 T cell receptor beta chains below were found in one sample sequenced in a study of blood T cell repertoires in COVID-19. The repertoire was sequenced with immunoSEQ multiplex PCR; TCRdb's copy has only in-frame clones and lacks some. The top ten hold 4% of the sample, which has 200,000 to 250,000 clones, 79% seen once. Specimen: peripheral blood. The receptor set was obtained from a woman aged 40-49 years with active or convalescent COVID-19.

The genes are TRBV7-8 and TRBJ2-3; 9 bases align to TRBD2. Unmatched junction bases numbered 6, after V lost 0 bases and J lost 2 bases. Germline V CDR1 and CDR2: SGHVS, FQNEAQ. The CDR3 sequence is 17 residues long. DNA of the CDR3: TGTGCCAGCAGCTTAGCCGGGGGGACTAGCATCACAGATACGCAGTATTTT. It translates to CASSLAGGTSITDTQYF.

The rearrangement uses TRBV5-1 and TRBJ2-7; 8 bases align to TRBD2. CDR1 is SGHRS, CDR2 YFSETQ, per germline. After removal of 5 bases from V and 6 bases from J, the junction contained 4 bases not matched to a gene. There are 12 residues in the CDR3. The chain's CDR3 is CASSPGGSEQYV. The CDR3 DNA follows: TGCGCCAGCAGTCCGGGGGGGTCCGAGCAGTACGTC.

This clone was observed once. The chain has TRBV6-5 and TRBJ2-3; TRBD2 might be the D (6 bases). The CDR3 length is 15 residues. The germline V and J ends were trimmed by 6 bases and 4 bases, with 17 bases remaining between them. The germline V gene has CDR1 MNHEY and CDR2 SVGAGI. The CDR3 here is CASSESPGVSDTQYF. In DNA, the CDR3 is TGTGCCAGCAGCGAGTCCCCGGGGGTATCAGATACGCAGTATTTT.

The rearrangement joins TRBV18 to TRBJ2-1, with 13 bases that match TRBD2. V lost 5 bases, J lost 0 bases, and 4 bases stayed unmatched. Germline loops: CDR1 KGHSH, CDR2 LQKENI. There are 17 residues in the CDR3. In DNA form, the CDR3 reads TGTGCCAGCTCAACGCGGACTAGCGGGAGCTCCTACAATGAGCAGTTCTTC. This translates into CASSTRTSGSSYNEQFF.

The chain carries TRBV28 and TRBJ2-7; 7 positions agree with TRBD1. This CDR3 is built from 14 residues. With V trimmed by 3 bases and J by 3 bases, 5 bases remained unmatched. Per the germline V gene, CDR1 is MDHEN and CDR2 is SYDVKM. CDR3 amino acids: CASSFERGLYEQYF. The CDR3 nucleotides are TGTGCCAGCAGTTTTGAGAGGGGGCTCTACGAGCAGTACTTC.